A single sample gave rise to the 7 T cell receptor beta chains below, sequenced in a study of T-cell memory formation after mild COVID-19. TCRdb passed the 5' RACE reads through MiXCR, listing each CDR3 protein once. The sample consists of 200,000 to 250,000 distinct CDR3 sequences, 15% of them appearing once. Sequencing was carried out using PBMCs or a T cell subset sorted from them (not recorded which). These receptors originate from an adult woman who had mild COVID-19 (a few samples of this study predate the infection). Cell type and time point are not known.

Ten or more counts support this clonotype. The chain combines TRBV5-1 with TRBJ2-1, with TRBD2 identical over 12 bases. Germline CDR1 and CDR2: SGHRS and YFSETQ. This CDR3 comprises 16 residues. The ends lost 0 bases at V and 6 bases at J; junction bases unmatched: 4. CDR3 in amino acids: CASSLELAGGSNEQFF. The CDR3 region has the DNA TGCGCCAGCAGCTTGGAACTAGCGGGAGGTTCCAATGAGCAGTTCTTC. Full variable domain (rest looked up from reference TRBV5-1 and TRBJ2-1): KAGVTQTPRYLIKTRGQQVTLSCSPISGHRSVSWYQQTPGQGLQFLFEYFSETQRNKGNFPGRFSGRQFSNSRSEMNVSTLELGDSALYLCASSLELAGGSNEQFFGPGTRLTVL.

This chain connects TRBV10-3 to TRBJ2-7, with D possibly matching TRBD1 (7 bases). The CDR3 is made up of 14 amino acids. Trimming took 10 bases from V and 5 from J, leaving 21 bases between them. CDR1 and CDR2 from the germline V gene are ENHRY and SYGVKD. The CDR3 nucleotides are TGTGCCACCGGAAAGCAGGGGGGTCGGGACGAGCAGTACTTC. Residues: CATGKQGGRDEQYF.

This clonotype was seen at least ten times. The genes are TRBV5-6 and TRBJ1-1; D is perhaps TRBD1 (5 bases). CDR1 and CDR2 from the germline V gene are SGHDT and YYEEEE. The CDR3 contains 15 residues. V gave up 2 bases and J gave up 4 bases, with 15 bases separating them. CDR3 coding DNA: TGTGCCAGCAGCTTTCGTGGGGGTTCGGGCACTGAAGCTTTCTTT. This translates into CASSFRGGSGTEAFF.

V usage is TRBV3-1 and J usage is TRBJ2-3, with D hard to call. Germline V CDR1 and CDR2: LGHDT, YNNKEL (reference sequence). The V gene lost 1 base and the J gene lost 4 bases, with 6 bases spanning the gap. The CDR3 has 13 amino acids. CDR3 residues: CASSQGWADTQYF. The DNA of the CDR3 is TGTGCCAGCAGCCAAGGATGGGCAGATACGCAGTATTTT.

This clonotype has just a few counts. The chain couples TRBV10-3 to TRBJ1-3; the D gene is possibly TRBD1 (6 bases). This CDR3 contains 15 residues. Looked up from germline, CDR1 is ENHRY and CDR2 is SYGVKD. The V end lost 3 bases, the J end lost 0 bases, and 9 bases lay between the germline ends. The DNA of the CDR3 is TGTGCCATCAGTGAAGGACAGAGCTCTGGAAACACCATATATTTT. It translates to CAISEGQSSGNTIYF.

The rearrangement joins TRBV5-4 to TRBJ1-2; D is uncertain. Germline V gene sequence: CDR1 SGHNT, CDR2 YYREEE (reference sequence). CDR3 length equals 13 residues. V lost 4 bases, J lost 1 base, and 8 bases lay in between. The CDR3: CASSHTYNYGYTF. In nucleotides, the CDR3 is TGTGCCAGCAGCCATACTTATAACTATGGCTACACCTTC.

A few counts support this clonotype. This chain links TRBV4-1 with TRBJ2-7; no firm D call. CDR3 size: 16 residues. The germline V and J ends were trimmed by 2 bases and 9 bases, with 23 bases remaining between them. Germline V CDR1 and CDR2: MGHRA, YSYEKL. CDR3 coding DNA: TGCGCCAGCAGCCAACCCGGGTTAGCCGCGCTATCCTGGCAGTACTTC. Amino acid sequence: CASSQPGLAALSWQYF.